This T cell receptor (beta chain) was sequenced during a study of blood T cell repertoires in COVID-19. Study as a whole: Sites in the United States, Italy and Spain provided acute and convalescent COVID-19 samples. From T cells, B-cell-depleted T cells, or PBMCs came the material, which was cDNA or gDNA.

Under the authors' procedure: Reference gene primers were amplified, and this amplification served to estimate nucleated cell counts. Clones were read by immunoSEQ multiplex PCR, and TCRdb kept only the in-frame ones, dropping some. V and J calls and clone size come straight from that table; D and trimming were deduced from the DNA. Among approximately 400,000 clones listed, approximately 89% were seen once. Concerning this clone: Other DNA sequences in the same sample also yield this CDR3.

There are 13 residues in the CDR3. Germline lookup yields CDR1 MNHEY and CDR2 SVGAGI. Trimming stripped 4 bases from V and 1 base from J, with 7 bases between. The chain combines TRBV6-5 with TRBJ1-1; D is unclear. Sequencing input: peripheral blood. The receptor's source is a woman in her forties or fifties with COVID-19, enrolled during active disease. CDR3 DNA sequence: TGTGCCAGCAGTTTGACTGAGAACACTGAAGCTTTCTTT. The encoded protein is CASSLTENTEAFF.